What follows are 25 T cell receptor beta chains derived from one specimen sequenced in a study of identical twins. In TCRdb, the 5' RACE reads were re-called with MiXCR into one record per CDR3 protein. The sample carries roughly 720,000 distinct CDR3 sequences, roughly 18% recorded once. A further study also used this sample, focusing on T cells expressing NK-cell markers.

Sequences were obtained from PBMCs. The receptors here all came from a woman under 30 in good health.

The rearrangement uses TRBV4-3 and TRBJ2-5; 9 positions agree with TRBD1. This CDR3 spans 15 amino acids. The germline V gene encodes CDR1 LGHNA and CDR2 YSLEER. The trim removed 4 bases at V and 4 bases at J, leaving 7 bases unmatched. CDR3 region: CASSLQGAYGETQYF. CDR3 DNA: TGCGCCAGCAGCCTACAGGGGGCGTACGGAGAGACCCAGTACTTC.

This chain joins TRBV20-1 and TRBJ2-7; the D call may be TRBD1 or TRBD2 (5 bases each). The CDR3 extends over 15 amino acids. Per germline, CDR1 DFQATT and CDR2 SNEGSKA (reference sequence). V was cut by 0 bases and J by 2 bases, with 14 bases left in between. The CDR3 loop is CSARDSAGSTYEQYF. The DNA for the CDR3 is TGCAGTGCTAGAGATTCGGCAGGGAGTACCTACGAGCAGTACTTC.

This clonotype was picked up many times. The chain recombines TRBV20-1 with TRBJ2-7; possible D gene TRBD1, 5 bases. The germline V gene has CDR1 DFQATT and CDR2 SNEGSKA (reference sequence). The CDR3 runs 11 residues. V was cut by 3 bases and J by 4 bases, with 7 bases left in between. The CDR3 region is CSASAGYEQYF. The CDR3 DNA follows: TGCAGTGCTAGCGCAGGGTACGAGCAGTACTTC.

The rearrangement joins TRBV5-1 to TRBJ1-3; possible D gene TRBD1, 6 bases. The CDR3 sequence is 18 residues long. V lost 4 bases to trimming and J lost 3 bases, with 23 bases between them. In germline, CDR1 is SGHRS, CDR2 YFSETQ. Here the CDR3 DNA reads TGCGCCAGCAGCATGGGGGACATTTTTTCCCAGAATGGAAACACCATATATTTT. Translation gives CASSMGDIFSQNGNTIYF.

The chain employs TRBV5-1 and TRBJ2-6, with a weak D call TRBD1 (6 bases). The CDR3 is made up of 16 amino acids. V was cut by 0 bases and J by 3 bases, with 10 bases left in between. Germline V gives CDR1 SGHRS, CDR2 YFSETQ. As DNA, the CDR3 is TGCGCCAGCAGCTTGGCCACAGGGTTTGGGGCCAACGTCCTGACTTTC. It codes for CASSLATGFGANVLTF.

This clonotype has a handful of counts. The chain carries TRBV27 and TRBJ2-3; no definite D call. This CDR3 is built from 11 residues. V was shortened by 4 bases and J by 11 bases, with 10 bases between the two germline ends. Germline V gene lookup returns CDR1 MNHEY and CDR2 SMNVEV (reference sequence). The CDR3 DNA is TGTGCCAGCAGTTCCGGACCAAGGCAGTATTTT. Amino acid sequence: CASSSGPRQYF.

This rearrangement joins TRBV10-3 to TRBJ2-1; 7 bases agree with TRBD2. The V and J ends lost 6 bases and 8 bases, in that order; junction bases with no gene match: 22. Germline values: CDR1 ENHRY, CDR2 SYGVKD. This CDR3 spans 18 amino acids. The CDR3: CAIRALAAKSFLGDEQFF. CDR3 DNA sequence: TGTGCCATCAGGGCTCTAGCGGCAAAATCCTTCTTGGGCGATGAGCAGTTCTTC.

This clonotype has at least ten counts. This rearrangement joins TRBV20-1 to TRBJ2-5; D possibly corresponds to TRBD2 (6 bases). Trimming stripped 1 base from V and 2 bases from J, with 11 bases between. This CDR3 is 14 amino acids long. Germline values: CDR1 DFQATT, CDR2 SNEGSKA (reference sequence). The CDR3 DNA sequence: TGCAGTGCTAGAGTCCAGGGAGGACAAGAGACCCAGTACTTC. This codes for CSARVQGGQETQYF.

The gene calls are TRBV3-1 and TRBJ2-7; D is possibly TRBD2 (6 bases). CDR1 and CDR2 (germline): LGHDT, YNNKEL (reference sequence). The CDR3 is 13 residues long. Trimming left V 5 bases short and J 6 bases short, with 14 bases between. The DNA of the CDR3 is TGTGCCAGCAGCTTCCGGGACTTTGGCGAGCAGTACTTC. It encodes CASSFRDFGEQYF.

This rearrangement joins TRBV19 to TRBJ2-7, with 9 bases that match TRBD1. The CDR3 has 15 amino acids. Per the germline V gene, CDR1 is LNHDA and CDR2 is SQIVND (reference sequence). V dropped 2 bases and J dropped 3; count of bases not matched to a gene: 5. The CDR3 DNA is TGTGCCAGTAGTATAACAGGGGGCGGTGGCTACGAGCAGTACTTC. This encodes CASSITGGGGYEQYF.

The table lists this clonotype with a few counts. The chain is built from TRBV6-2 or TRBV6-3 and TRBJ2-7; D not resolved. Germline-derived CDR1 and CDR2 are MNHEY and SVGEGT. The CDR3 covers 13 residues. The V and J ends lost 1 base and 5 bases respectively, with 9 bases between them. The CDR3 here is CASSYWRFHEQYF. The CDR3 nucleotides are TGTGCCAGCAGTTACTGGCGTTTCCACGAGCAGTACTTC.

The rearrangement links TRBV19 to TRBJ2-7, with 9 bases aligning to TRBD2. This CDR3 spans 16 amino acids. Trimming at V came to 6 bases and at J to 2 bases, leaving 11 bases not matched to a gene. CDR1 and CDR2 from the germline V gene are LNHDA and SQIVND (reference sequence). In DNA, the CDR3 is TGTGCCAGTAGCCCCGGGGAAGCGGGAGGTACCTACGAGCAGTACTTC. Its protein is CASSPGEAGGTYEQYF.

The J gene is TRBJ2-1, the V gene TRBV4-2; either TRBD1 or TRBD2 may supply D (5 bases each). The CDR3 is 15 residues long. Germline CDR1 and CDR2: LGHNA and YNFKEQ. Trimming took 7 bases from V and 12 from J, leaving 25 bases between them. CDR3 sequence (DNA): TGTGCCAGCACCCCGGAGTACCGGGGACCTCCTATGCAGTTCTTC. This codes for CASTPEYRGPPMQFF.

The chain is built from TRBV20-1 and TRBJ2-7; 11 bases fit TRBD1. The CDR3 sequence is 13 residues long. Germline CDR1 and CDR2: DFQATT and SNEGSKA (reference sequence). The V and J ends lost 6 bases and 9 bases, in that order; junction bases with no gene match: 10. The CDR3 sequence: CSAAGQGGSGQYF. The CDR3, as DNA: TGCAGTGCCGCGGGACAGGGGGGAAGCGGGCAGTACTTC.

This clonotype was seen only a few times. Written as DNA, the CDR3 is TGCGCCAGCAGCTTATCCCTAGCGGCCACCTACGAGCAGTACTTC. This codes for CASSLSLAATYEQYF. V is TRBV5-1 and J is TRBJ2-7; 7 nucleotides match TRBD2. Germline V gene data show CDR1 as SGHRS and CDR2 as YFSETQ. The CDR3 has 15 amino acids. The V segment lost 2 bases and the J segment 2 bases; nucleotides outside the gene matches: 7.

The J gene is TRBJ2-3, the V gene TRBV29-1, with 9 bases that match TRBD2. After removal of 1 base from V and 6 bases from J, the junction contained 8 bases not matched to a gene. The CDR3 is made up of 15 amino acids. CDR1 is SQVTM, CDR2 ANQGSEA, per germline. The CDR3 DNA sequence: TGCAGCGTTGAAGCTGGGACTAGCCCCTGGGATACGCAGTATTTT. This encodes CSVEAGTSPWDTQYF.

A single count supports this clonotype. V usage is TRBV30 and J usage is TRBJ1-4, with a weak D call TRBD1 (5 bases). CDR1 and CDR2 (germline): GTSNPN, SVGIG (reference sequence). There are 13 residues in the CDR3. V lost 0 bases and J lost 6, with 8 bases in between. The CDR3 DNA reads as TGTGCCTGGAGTGTCGACAGTTATGAAAAACTGTTTTTT. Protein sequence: CAWSVDSYEKLFF.

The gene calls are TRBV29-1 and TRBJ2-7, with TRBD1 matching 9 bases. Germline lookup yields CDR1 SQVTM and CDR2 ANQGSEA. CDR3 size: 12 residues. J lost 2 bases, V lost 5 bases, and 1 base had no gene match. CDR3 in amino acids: CSVRTGAYEQYF. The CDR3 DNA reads TGCAGCGTTCGGACAGGGGCCTACGAGCAGTACTTC.

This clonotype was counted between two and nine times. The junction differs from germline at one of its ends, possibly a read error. The CDR3 loop reads CASRYSLRGMNTEAFF. The CDR3, as DNA: TGTGCCAGCAGATACTCCCTGAGGGGGATGAACACTGAAGCTTTCTTT. The rearrangement joins TRBV6-5 to TRBJ1-1; D may be TRBD1 (6 bases). Germline CDR1 is MNHEY and CDR2 is SVGAGI. The CDR3 has 16 amino acids.

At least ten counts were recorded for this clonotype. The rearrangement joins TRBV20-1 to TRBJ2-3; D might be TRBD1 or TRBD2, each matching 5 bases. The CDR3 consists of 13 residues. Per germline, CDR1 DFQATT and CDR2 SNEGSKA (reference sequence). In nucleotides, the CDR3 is TGCAGCCTTACCGGGACCGCCACAGATACGCAGTATTTT. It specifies CSLTGTATDTQYF.

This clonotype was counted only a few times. Here the CDR3 reads CASSYSIRGTYSNQPQHF. The DNA of the CDR3 is TGTGCCAGCAGTTACTCGATCAGGGGAACTTATAGCAATCAGCCCCAGCATTTT. This chain joins TRBV6-5 and TRBJ1-5; a weak D match, TRBD1 (6 bases). Trimming cost V 0 bases and J 0 bases, with 15 bases left between them. The CDR3 is 18 residues long. Germline V gene lookup returns CDR1 MNHEY and CDR2 SVGAGI.

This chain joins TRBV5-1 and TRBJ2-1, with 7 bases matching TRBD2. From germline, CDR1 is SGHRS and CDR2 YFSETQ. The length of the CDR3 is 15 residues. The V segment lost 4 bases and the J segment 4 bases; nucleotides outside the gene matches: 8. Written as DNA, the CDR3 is TGCGCCAGCAGCCGTGGGGGGGACTCGTACAATGAGCAGTTCTTC. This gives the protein CASSRGGDSYNEQFF.

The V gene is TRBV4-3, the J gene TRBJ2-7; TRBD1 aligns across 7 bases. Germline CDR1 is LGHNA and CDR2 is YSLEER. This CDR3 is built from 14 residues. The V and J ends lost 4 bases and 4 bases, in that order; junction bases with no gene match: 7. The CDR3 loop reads CASSLGQAGYEQYF. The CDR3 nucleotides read TGCGCCAGCAGCCTTGGACAGGCAGGATACGAGCAGTACTTC.

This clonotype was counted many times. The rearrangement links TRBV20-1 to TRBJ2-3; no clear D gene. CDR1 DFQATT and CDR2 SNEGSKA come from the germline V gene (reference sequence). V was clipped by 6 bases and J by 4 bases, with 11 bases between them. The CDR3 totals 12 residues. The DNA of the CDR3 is TGCAGTGCAGCGAAGACCCCAGATACGCAGTATTTT. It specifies CSAAKTPDTQYF.

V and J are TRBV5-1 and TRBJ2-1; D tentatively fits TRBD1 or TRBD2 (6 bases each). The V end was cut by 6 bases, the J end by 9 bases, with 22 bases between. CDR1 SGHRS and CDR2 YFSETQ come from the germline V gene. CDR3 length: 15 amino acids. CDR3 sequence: CASTSLGGRVGEQFF. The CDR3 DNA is TGCGCCAGCACCTCCCTGGGGGGCCGCGTCGGTGAGCAGTTCTTC.